Listed below are T cell receptor beta chains from one sample, sequenced in a study of T cell responses to AZD1222 COVID-19 vaccine. Sequenced by immunoSEQ multiplex PCR; TCRdb stores in-frame clones only, minus some. The sample holds 100,000 to 150,000 clones, around 90% seen once. Sequencing was performed on peripheral blood, taken on day 0 of AZD1222 vaccination. These receptors all come from an adult in good health. Both conserved end residues are part of each CDR3. The D gene is left open where the match is weak. The size of a clone is reported for some rows only, either as once, few or many, or as a class for expanded clones.

CASSYRGGGNSPLHF TGTGCCAGCAGTTACAGGGGAGGGGGTAATTCACCCCTCCACTTT TRBD1 TRBJ1-6 TRBV28 -
CASSLVESSGTDTQYF TGTGCCAGCAGCTTAGTCGAGAGTAGTGGGACAGATACGCAGTATTTT - TRBJ2-3 TRBV7-2 -
CASSLVAGEFYEQYF TGTGCCAGCAGCTTAGTAGCGGGGGAGTTCTACGAGCAGTACTTC TRBD2 TRBJ2-7 TRBV7-9 -
CASTTLGTEAFF TGTGCCAGCACCACTCTAGGGACTGAAGCTTTCTTT - TRBJ1-1 TRBV12-3/TRBV12-4 -
CASSLEVGKNTEAFF TGTGCCAGCAGCTTAGAGGTCGGAAAGAACACTGAAGCTTTCTTT - TRBJ1-1 TRBV7-9 -
CASSYSYQPQHF TGTGCCAGCAGTTACTCTTATCAGCCCCAGCATTTT - TRBJ1-5 TRBV6-2/TRBV6-3 -
CASSRDRDYGYTF TGCGCCAGCAGCAGAGACAGGGACTATGGCTACACCTTC TRBD1 TRBJ1-2 TRBV10-1 -
CASSAQNIQYF TGCGCCAGCAGCGCGCAAAACATTCAGTACTTC - TRBJ2-4 TRBV5-1 -
CAAGQGGGNTIYF TGTGCCGCGGGACAGGGCGGCGGAAACACCATATATTTT TRBD1 TRBJ1-3 TRBV15 few
CASRSPGELFF TGTGCCAGCCGATCGCCCGGGGAGCTGTTTTTT - TRBJ2-2 TRBV6-5 -
CATSRDSAEQYF TGTGCCACCAGCAGAGATTCGGCCGAGCAGTACTTC - TRBJ2-7 TRBV15 -
CASSQTASYEQYF TGTGCCAGCAGCCAAACAGCCTCCTACGAGCAGTACTTC - TRBJ2-7 TRBV3-1/TRBV3-2 once
CASSQDREGYGYTF TGTGCCAGCAGCCAGGACAGGGAGGGCTATGGCTACACCTTC TRBD1 TRBJ1-2 TRBV3-1/TRBV3-2 -
CASSLMGQGYNSPLHF TGTGCCAGCAGCTTGATGGGACAGGGTTATAATTCACCCCTCCACTTT TRBD1 TRBJ1-6 TRBV7-9 -
CAWSRGYEQYF TGTGCCTGGAGTCGAGGCTACGAGCAGTACTTC - TRBJ2-7 TRBV30 -
CASSPGTGYTQYF TGCGCCAGCAGCCCCGGGACTGGATATACGCAGTATTTT - TRBJ2-3 TRBV4-1 -
CASSLLGQYTDTQYF TGTGCCAGCAGCTTGCTCGGACAGTACACAGATACGCAGTATTTT - TRBJ2-3 TRBV5-5 -
CASSAKVDEKLFF TGTGCCAGCAGCGCAAAGGTTGACGAAAAACTGTTTTTT - TRBJ1-4 TRBV5-8 -
CATGQGGSYNEQFF TGTGCCACAGGACAGGGCGGCTCCTACAATGAGCAGTTCTTC TRBD1 TRBJ2-1 TRBV24-1 -
CASSYKAGAGGGEQYF TGTGCCAGCAGCTATAAAGCGGGGGCTGGAGGTGGGGAGCAGTACTTC TRBD2 TRBJ2-7 TRBV5-4 once
CASRKKGQETQYF TGTGCCAGCAGAAAGAAGGGGCAAGAGACCCAGTACTTC - TRBJ2-5 TRBV11-3 -
CASSVEGGPTDTQYF TGTGCCAGCAGTGTAGAGGGAGGCCCTACAGATACGCAGTATTTT - TRBJ2-3 TRBV6-4 -
CASETGTGNSPLHF TGTGCCAGTGAGACCGGGACCGGGAATTCACCCCTCCACTTT - TRBJ1-6 TRBV6-6 -
CASSELQGQETQYF TGTGCCAGTAGTGAACTACAGGGTCAAGAGACCCAGTACTTC - TRBJ2-5 TRBV19 -
CASSSYRATNEKLFF TGTGCCAGCAGCTCCTACAGGGCAACTAATGAAAAACTGTTTTTT - TRBJ1-4 TRBV7-9 -
CASSPETGGVSQPQHF TGTGCCAGCAGCCCAGAGACAGGGGGCGTTAGTCAGCCCCAGCATTTT TRBD1 TRBJ1-5 TRBV7-8 -
CASTPGDRWSYEQYF TGTGCCAGCACCCCAGGGGACAGATGGTCCTACGAGCAGTACTTC TRBD1 TRBJ2-7 TRBV6-2/TRBV6-3 -
CASSPTVHSGNTIYF TGTGCCAGCAGCCCAACAGTTCACTCTGGAAACACCATATATTTT - TRBJ1-3 TRBV7-2 few
CASSFRRGDGYTF TGTGCCAGCAGTTTTCGCAGGGGCGATGGCTACACCTTC - TRBJ1-2 TRBV28 few
CASSGLSEQYF TGTGCCAGCAGCGGACTTTCCGAGCAGTACTTC - TRBJ2-7 TRBV6-6 once
CASSEALGSPLHF TGTGCCAGCAGTGAAGCTCTCGGCTCACCCCTCCACTTT - TRBJ1-6 TRBV2 -
CARSLTDQPQHF TGTGCCAGAAGCTTAACCGATCAGCCCCAGCATTTT - TRBJ1-5 TRBV5-3 -
CATSDLPRSYEQYF TGTGCCACCAGTGATTTGCCCCGATCCTACGAGCAGTACTTC - TRBJ2-7 TRBV24-1 -
CASSIQGGAYNEQFF TGTGCCAGCAGCATCCAGGGGGGGGCTTACAATGAGCAGTTCTTC - TRBJ2-1 TRBV7-2 -
CASKPPATYGYTF TGTGCCAGCAAACCTCCAGCCACCTATGGCTACACCTTC - TRBJ1-2 TRBV12-3/TRBV12-4 -
CAWYDRYGSGNTIYF TGTGCCTGGTATGACAGGTACGGCTCTGGAAACACCATATATTTT - TRBJ1-3 TRBV30 -
CASSQQGTTYEQYF TGTGCCAGCAGTCAACAGGGTACTACCTACGAGCAGTACTTC - TRBJ2-7 TRBV6-5 once
CASSQSQGAGEKLFF TGTGCCAGCAGTCAATCACAGGGGGCTGGGGAAAAACTGTTTTTT TRBD1 TRBJ1-4 TRBV2 once
CASKPGTASYEQYF TGTGCCAGCAAACCCGGGACGGCTTCCTACGAGCAGTACTTC - TRBJ2-7 TRBV2 once
CASSERGLPEQFF TGTGCCAGCAGTGAACGAGGGTTGCCTGAGCAGTTCTTC - TRBJ2-1 TRBV2 -
CASSSPALAGGPREQFF TGTGCCAGCAGTTCCCCTGCTTTAGCGGGAGGGCCGCGGGAGCAGTTCTTC TRBD2 TRBJ2-1 TRBV27 -
CAWNRVGYTF TGTGCCTGGAACAGGGTTGGCTACACCTTC - TRBJ1-2 TRBV30 -
CASSYRGGFYEQYF TGTGCCAGCAGTTACCGGGGGGGGTTCTACGAGCAGTACTTC TRBD2 TRBJ2-7 TRBV6-2/TRBV6-3 -
CASNRTRFRNQPQHF TGTGCCAGCAACCGAACTAGGTTCCGCAATCAGCCCCAGCATTTT - TRBJ1-5 TRBV6-5 -
CAISDGGPNQPQHF TGTGCCATCAGTGATGGAGGGCCCAATCAGCCCCAGCATTTT - TRBJ1-5 TRBV10-3 -
CASSLGLANTDTQYF TGTGCCAGCAGCTTGGGACTAGCGAATACAGATACGCAGTATTTT TRBD2 TRBJ2-3 TRBV7-7 -
CSASGTVNEKLFF TGCAGCGCCTCCGGGACAGTTAATGAAAAACTGTTTTTT TRBD1 TRBJ1-4 TRBV29-1 -
CASSLGGVETQYF TGTGCCAGCAGCTTAGGGGGGGTAGAGACCCAGTACTTC - TRBJ2-5 TRBV7-2 once
CASSDLLSGELFF TGCGCCAGCAGTGACCTGCTGTCCGGGGAGCTGTTTTTT - TRBJ2-2 TRBV10-1 -
CASSLVSAMGQNTEAFF TGTGCCAGCAGTTTAGTTTCCGCGATGGGACAGAACACTGAAGCTTTCTTT - TRBJ1-1 TRBV27 -
CASRTLKTYTQYF TGTGCCAGCAGGACCCTCAAGACCTATACGCAGTATTTT - TRBJ2-3 TRBV2 -
CASWTYTVVGTQYF TGTGCCAGCTGGACCTATACAGTTGTAGGGACCCAGTACTTC - TRBJ2-5 TRBV6-5 few
CASSLTKNTEAFF TGTGCCAGCAGTTTGACTAAAAACACTGAAGCTTTCTTT - TRBJ1-1 TRBV6-2/TRBV6-3 once
CASRGGQREEKLFF TGCGCCAGCAGGGGCGGACAGCGGGAGGAAAAACTGTTTTTT - TRBJ1-4 TRBV5-1 -
CATSDGGLAGNTGELFF TGTGCCACCAGTGATGGGGGACTAGCGGGGAACACCGGGGAGCTGTTTTTT TRBD2 TRBJ2-2 TRBV24-1 -